The TCR beta chain described here comes from a study of STAT5B mutations in CD4+ large granular lymphocyte leukemia. Background on the study: Cryopreserved patient cells were CD8-depleted, then anti-CD4 bead selected.

V dropped 1 base and J dropped 8; count of bases not matched to a gene: 4. The CDR3 is made up of 15 amino acids. Germline V gives CDR1 SEHNR, CDR2 FQNEAQ (reference sequence). This clone was detected only once. Method: immunoSEQ multiplex PCR; TCRdb's copy keeps in-frame clones and lacks some. The data show a few thousand clones, roughly 80% seen once. Sequences were obtained from PBMCs. The chain carries TRBV7-9 and TRBJ2-1; 11 bases are a match to TRBD2. The sequence came from an older man with CD4+ T-cell large granular lymphocyte leukemia. CDR3 nucleotides: TGTGCCAGCAGCTTAGAACTAGCGGGAGTTGATGAGCAGTTCTTC. This sequence encodes CASSLELAGVDEQFF.